The clone carrying this TCR beta chain appeared once. Its antigen remains unidentified. These data come from a study of cytotoxic CD8 clonotypes in ibrutinib-treated CLL. This CDR3 has 15 amino acids. Germline lookup yields CDR1 SGDLS and CDR2 YYNGEE. With 1 base removed from V and 5 bases from J, the gap between germline ends came to 15 bases. Study results and limitations: Public clonotypes, rarely seen, contracted or held steady on treatment. Sustained-remission and progressing patients had unequal sampling times.

Repertoires were generated with immunoSEQ multiplex PCR, while TCRdb's copy carries only in-frame clones and drops some. Of about 22,000 clones listed, roughly 75% are singletons. The starting material was PBMCs, obtained before ibrutinib treatment. This clonotype was sampled from a human donor with chronic lymphocytic leukemia. This chain joins TRBV9 and TRBJ1-1, with D possibly being TRBD1 (6 bases). Written as DNA, the CDR3 is TGTGCCAGCAGCGTACGGGGGGCGGGATGGACTGAAGCTTTCTTT. Its translation: CASSVRGAGWTEAFF.